One sample yielded the 20 T cell receptor beta chains listed below, sequenced in a study of T cell repertoires in cytomegalovirus infection. Which antigens these TCRs recognize remains unknown. TCRdb redid the calling of the reads with MiXCR, one entry per CDR3 protein. The repertoire includes about 900,000 distinct CDR3 sequences, approximately 31% of them detected once, and 13% sits in the top ten. This specimen consisted of cultured CD8+ T cells from PBMCs, obtained from culture after CMV antigen stimulation. The origin of the receptors is a human donor in good health (CMV status not recorded). Some clones in this sample may be carry-over from other donors' samples.

This clonotype was seen repeatedly, ten times or more. The chain couples TRBV12-3 or TRBV12-4 to TRBJ1-5; D ambiguous. V lost 1 base and J 3 bases, leaving 4 bases between the germline ends. This CDR3 contains 13 residues. The CDR3 coding sequence is TGTGCCAGCAGTTTAGGGGTCAATCAGCCCCAGCATTTT. Its protein is CASSLGVNQPQHF.

V usage is TRBV19 and J usage is TRBJ2-3; no clear D gene. The CDR3 spans 16 residues. The ends were cut back, 5 bases at V and 2 bases at J, with 17 bases in the middle. Germline CDR1 and CDR2: LNHDA and SQIVND (reference sequence). In DNA form, the CDR3 reads TGTGCCAGTAGTGCACTGGTACTCGGGTTCACAGATACGCAGTATTTT. This translates into CASSALVLGFTDTQYF.

This sequence joins TRBV12-3 or TRBV12-4 and TRBJ2-6; weak D call: TRBD1 (6 bases). The V end was cut by 5 bases, the J end by 2 bases, with 7 bases between. This CDR3 contains 14 residues. The CDR3 spells CASSTGTGANVLTF. Written as DNA, the CDR3 is TGTGCCAGCAGTACAGGGACTGGGGCCAACGTCCTGACTTTC.

This clonotype has more than one count but fewer than ten. The chain couples TRBV14 to TRBJ1-6; 10 bases line up with TRBD1. The CDR3 consists of 16 residues. The V gene's germline CDR1 is SGHDN and CDR2 FVKESK. V lost 3 bases and J lost 6; bases outside the gene matches: 5. The CDR3 bases are TGTGCCAGCAGCCATGACAGGGGGCAGCGTAATTCACCCCTCCACTTT. It specifies CASSHDRGQRNSPLHF.

This clonotype was picked up a small number of times. This chain joins TRBV28 and TRBJ2-7, with TRBD1 as a possible D gene (5 bases). CDR1 and CDR2 from the germline V gene are MDHEN and SYDVKM. The CDR3 totals 13 residues. V was trimmed by 10 bases and J by 0 bases, leaving 13 bases between them. The chain's CDR3 is CATDSALSYEQYV. The CDR3, as DNA: TGTGCCACCGACAGTGCCCTCTCCTACGAGCAGTACGTC.

This sequence joins TRBV24-1 and TRBJ2-4; the D gene could be TRBD1 or TRBD2 (5 bases each). The CDR3 consists of 15 residues. Trimming pared 5 bases from V and 3 bases from J, leaving 13 bases between. Germline CDR1 reads KGHDR; CDR2 reads SFDVKD. CDR3 protein: CATSGGVWGKNIQYF. The CDR3 region has the DNA TGTGCCACCAGTGGAGGGGTTTGGGGCAAAAACATTCAGTACTTC.

A few counts support this clonotype. This chain joins TRBV3-1 and TRBJ1-4; D might be TRBD1 (6 bases). Germline CDR1 LGHDT, CDR2 YNNKEL (reference sequence). The CDR3 spans 16 residues. V was shortened by 0 bases and J by 8 bases, with 16 bases between the two germline ends. DNA of the CDR3: TGTGCCAGCAGCCAAGATCAGGGGACGCTTGGAGAAAAACTGTTTTTT. The encoded protein is CASSQDQGTLGEKLFF.

This clonotype was detected only a few times. CDR3 loop: CASSYPGGLNEQFF. The CDR3, as DNA: TGTGCCAGCAGTTACCCGGGGGGGCTCAATGAGCAGTTCTTC. The chain joins TRBV6-6 to TRBJ2-1, with 8 bases lining up with TRBD2. This CDR3 is built from 14 residues. Losses at the gene ends were 2 bases for V and 6 bases for J; bases not matched to a gene: 3. CDR1 MNHNY and CDR2 SVGAGI come from the germline V gene (reference sequence).

This clonotype was detected ten times or more. J is TRBJ2-1 and V is TRBV7-2; 8 bases agree with TRBD1. J lost 12 bases, V lost 5 bases, and 9 bases had no gene match. The CDR3 is 13 amino acids. CDR1 and CDR2 (germline): SGHTA, FQGNSA. Here the CDR3 reads CASSASTGTGQFF. The CDR3 DNA is TGTGCCAGCAGCGCATCAACCGGGACAGGGCAGTTCTTC.

This clonotype has a count of ten or more. The chain has TRBV7-2 and TRBJ2-3; possibly TRBD2 for D (6 bases). CDR3 length: 15 residues. Germline CDR1 and CDR2: SGHTA and FQGNSA. Between the trimmed V and J ends, which lost 4 bases and 5 bases, there was a span of 16 bases. The CDR3 DNA reads as TGTGCCAGCAGCTCCCGGGTACTCGGGGGAGATACGCAGTATTTT. It codes for CASSSRVLGGDTQYF.

This clonotype has more than one count but fewer than ten. This rearrangement joins TRBV19 to TRBJ1-2; D not resolved. Germline V lookup: CDR1 LNHDA, CDR2 SQIVND (reference sequence). CDR3 size: 13 residues. V lost 3 bases, J lost 1 base, and 6 bases lay in between. The CDR3 spells CASSMTYNYGYTF. CDR3 DNA: TGTGCCAGTAGTATGACATATAACTATGGCTACACCTTC.

The rearrangement links TRBV29-1 to TRBJ1-1; the D is unclear. The germline V gene has CDR1 SQVTM and CDR2 ANQGSEA. The CDR3 is made up of 12 amino acids. The V end lost 2 bases, the J end lost 4 bases, and 8 bases lay between the germline ends. CDR3 region: CSVEISSTEAFF. CDR3 in DNA: TGCAGCGTTGAAATTTCGAGCACTGAAGCTTTCTTT.

This clonotype showed up many times. V usage is TRBV6-1 and J usage is TRBJ2-5; no firm D call. Germline loops: CDR1 MNHNS, CDR2 SASEGT. The CDR3 length is 16 residues. V was shortened by 8 bases and J by 5 bases, with 24 bases between the two germline ends. CDR3 in amino acids: CASGRPFLGARETQYF. The CDR3 nucleotides are TGTGCCAGCGGTCGTCCATTCCTCGGAGCCCGGGAGACCCAGTACTTC.

This clonotype came up many times. This rearrangement joins TRBV19 to TRBJ2-1, with 10 bases lining up with TRBD2. Germline V gene data show CDR1 as LNHDA and CDR2 as SQIVND (reference sequence). The V and J ends lost 6 bases and 5 bases, in that order; junction bases with no gene match: 7. There are 15 residues in the CDR3. DNA for the CDR3: TGTGCCAGTAGCTGGGGGACTAGCGCTGACAATGAGCAGTTCTTC. It is translated as CASSWGTSADNEQFF.

The rearrangement uses TRBV2 and TRBJ2-1; TRBD2 matches 11 bases. V was clipped by 5 bases and J by 0 bases; unmatched bases: 6. The CDR3 has 17 amino acids. CDR1 is SNHLY and CDR2 is FYNNEI in the germline V gene. This CDR3 is CASSPLAGDPSYNEQFF. For the CDR3, the DNA is TGTGCCAGCAGTCCACTAGCGGGGGACCCCTCCTACAATGAGCAGTTCTTC.

This clonotype was detected only a few times. This chain links TRBV7-9 with TRBJ1-5; maybe TRBD1 (5 bases). V was cut by 5 bases and J by 0 bases, with 14 bases left in between. The germline V gene encodes CDR1 SEHNR and CDR2 FQNEAQ (reference sequence). This CDR3 spans 16 amino acids. CDR3 in amino acids: CASSTAAGHSNQPQHF. The DNA for the CDR3 is TGTGCCAGCAGCACCGCCGCAGGGCATAGCAATCAGCCCCAGCATTTT.

This clonotype was found a few times. This rearrangement joins TRBV20-1 to TRBJ2-7; D not resolved. Trimming took off 0 bases at V and 3 bases at J, with 9 bases between the two ends. This CDR3 has 13 residues. Germline V gene data show CDR1 as DFQATT and CDR2 as SNEGSKA (reference sequence). The CDR3 here is CSARDRHSYEQYF. As DNA, the CDR3 is TGCAGTGCTAGAGATCGGCACAGCTACGAGCAGTACTTC.

This rearrangement joins TRBV19 to TRBJ1-6; TRBD1 aligns across 7 bases. From germline, CDR1 is LNHDA and CDR2 SQIVND (reference sequence). J was trimmed by 4 bases and V by 2 bases; bases with no gene match: 2. The CDR3 has 15 residues. CDR3 DNA sequence: TGTGCCAGTAGTATACTGGACAGGTATAATTCACCCCTCCACTTT. Translation: CASSILDRYNSPLHF.

The chain uses TRBV5-1 and TRBJ1-5; D may be TRBD1 (5 bases). This CDR3 is 13 amino acids long. V was pared by 2 bases and J by 6 bases, with 9 bases between. Germline V gene lookup returns CDR1 SGHRS and CDR2 YFSETQ. In DNA, the CDR3 is TGCGCCAGCAGCTTAGGGGAGGCTCAGCCCCAGCATTTT. Its protein product is CASSLGEAQPQHF.

This chain connects TRBV6-2 or TRBV6-3 to TRBJ2-7; perhaps TRBD2 as D (6 bases). The CDR3 spans 20 residues. Germline CDR1 is MNHEY and CDR2 is SVGEGT. Trimming cost V 6 bases and J 0 bases, with 30 bases left between them. For the CDR3, the DNA is TGTGCCAGCAGAACCACGGGACTGACTCTTCAACCTAGAAGCTCCTACGAGCAGTACGTC. Protein: CASRTTGLTLQPRSSYEQYV.